This T cell receptor beta chain was captured by sequencing in a study of blood T cell repertoires in COVID-19. CDR3 length: 17 amino acids. Trimming removed 1 base at V and 2 bases at J, with 16 bases between. Per germline, CDR1 LGHDT and CDR2 YNNKEL (reference sequence). The method was immunoSEQ multiplex PCR; TCRdb's version includes in-frame clones alone and lacks a portion of them. The sample includes about 200,000 clones, around 80% of them seen just once. The V call is TRBV3-1 (or the pseudogene TRBV3-2), the J call TRBJ2-3; unclear D gene. This TCR was sampled from a human donor in a cohort sampled during active COVID-19. Source material: peripheral blood. The CDR3 sequence is CASSQVALLRYTDTQYF. CDR3 DNA sequence: TGTGCCAGCAGCCAAGTGGCCCTACTACGGTACACAGATACGCAGTATTTT.